Each of the 6 T cell receptor beta chains below was sequenced from the same sample in a study of blood T cell repertoires in COVID-19. TCRdb keeps only in-frame clones here, not all; method: immunoSEQ multiplex PCR. This sample has 200,000 to 250,000 clones, with about 90% found just once. Sequencing was carried out using PBMCs or T cells enriched from blood (not recorded which). These receptor sequences come from a man aged 25-40 years who had been exposed to COVID-19.

This chain uses TRBV5-1 with TRBJ1-1; no clear D gene. Germline CDR1 SGHRS, CDR2 YFSETQ. This CDR3 has 14 residues. The V and J ends lost 1 base and 2 bases respectively, with 9 bases between them. The CDR3 protein is CASSLSHSNTEAFF. Here the CDR3 DNA reads TGCGCCAGCAGCTTGTCACACAGCAACACTGAAGCTTTCTTT. Using reference TRBV5-1 and TRBJ1-1 for the parts outside the CDR3, the full variable domain is KAGVTQTPRYLIKTRGQQVTLSCSPISGHRSVSWYQQTPGQGLQFLFEYFSETQRNKGNFPGRFSGRQFSNSRSEMNVSTLELGDSALYLCASSLSHSNTEAFFGQGTRLTVV.

The count of this clone is one. The genes are TRBV4-1 and TRBJ2-3; 10 nucleotides agree with TRBD1. This CDR3 is 16 amino acids long. Unmatched junction bases numbered 6, after V lost 3 bases and J lost 3 bases. Germline CDR1 MGHRA, CDR2 YSYEKL. The CDR3 spells CASSQDPGQGTDTQYF. The CDR3 bases are TGCGCCAGCAGCCAGGACCCGGGACAGGGGACAGATACGCAGTATTTT.

The chain combines TRBV6-6 with TRBJ2-7, with D perhaps matching TRBD1 (5 bases). CDR1 MNHNY and CDR2 SVGAGI come from the germline V gene (reference sequence). The ends were cut back, 6 bases at V and 2 bases at J, with 17 bases in the middle. This CDR3 spans 15 amino acids. The CDR3 coding sequence is TGTGCCAGCAGATCAAGTTCAGGGTTAACCTACGAGCAGTACTTC. It is translated as CASRSSSGLTYEQYF.

J is TRBJ2-7 and V is TRBV7-9, with a possible D match to TRBD2 (5 bases). Germline V CDR1 and CDR2: SEHNR, FQNEAQ (reference sequence). The CDR3 runs 14 residues. V lost 4 bases to trimming and J lost 0 bases, with 10 bases between them. The CDR3 DNA reads as TGTGCCAGCAGCTGGACGGGGAGCTCCTACGAGCAGTACTTC. Its translation is CASSWTGSSYEQYF.

The chain has TRBV1 and TRBJ1-3. TRBV1 is a pseudogene segment. The CDR3 consists of 8 residues. CDR3 sequence: CYGNTIYF. DNA of the CDR3: TGCTATGGAAACACCATATATTTT.

The chain joins TRBV27 to TRBJ1-2; 10 bases line up with TRBD1. Germline assignment: CDR1 MNHEY and CDR2 SMNVEV (reference sequence). This CDR3 region has 14 residues. The V gene end was trimmed by 6 bases and the J gene end by 7 bases; junction bases not matched to a gene: 8. The CDR3 nucleotides read TGTGCCAGCAGCCCGGGACAGGGGCTGCGTGGCTACACCTTC. Amino acids: CASSPGQGLRGYTF.